The entry below gives a single TCR beta chain sequence along with its context. This CDR3 has 18 residues. This sample was included in a study of technical replicates of blood from a handful of donors. The repertoire was sequenced with immunoSEQ multiplex PCR; TCRdb's copy has only in-frame clones and lacks some. The sample includes about 62,000 clones, 95% to 98% of them seen just once. V and J are TRBV21-1 and TRBJ2-7; TRBD2 is the table's D call, not checked against the DNA. TRBV21-1 is a pseudogene. The source is a human donor in good health. Sequencing was done on a sample of T cells isolated from PBMCs. The CDR3 nucleotides are TGTGCCAGCAGCTCCCGGGTGGGGGCGGGAGGGGCCTACCACGAGCAGTACTTC. Protein: CASSSRVGAGGAYHEQYF.